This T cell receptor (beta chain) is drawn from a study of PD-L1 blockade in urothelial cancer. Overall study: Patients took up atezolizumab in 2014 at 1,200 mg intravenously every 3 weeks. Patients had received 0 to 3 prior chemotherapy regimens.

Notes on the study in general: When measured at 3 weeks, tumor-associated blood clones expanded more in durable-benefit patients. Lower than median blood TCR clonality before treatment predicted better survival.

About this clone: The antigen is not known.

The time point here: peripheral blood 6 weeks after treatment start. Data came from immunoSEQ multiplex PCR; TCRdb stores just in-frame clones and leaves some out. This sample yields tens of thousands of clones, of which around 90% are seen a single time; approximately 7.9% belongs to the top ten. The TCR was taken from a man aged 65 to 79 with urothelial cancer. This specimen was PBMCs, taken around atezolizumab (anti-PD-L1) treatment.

The DNA of the CDR3 is TGTGCCAGCAGCTTGGGCGGGACAGGGATCGGGCAGCCCCAGCATTTT. Its translation: CASSLGGTGIGQPQHF. The chain joins TRBV7-2 to TRBJ1-5; 9 nucleotides agree with TRBD1. Germline V CDR1 and CDR2: SGHTA, FQGNSA. The CDR3 is 16 amino acids. V dropped 3 bases and J dropped 7; count of bases not matched to a gene: 10.